The T cell receptor (beta chain) under discussion was sequenced for a study of blood T cell repertoires in COVID-19. The data were produced by immunoSEQ multiplex PCR, yet TCRdb's version contains in-frame clones alone and is incomplete. Among over 250,000 clones listed, just under 90% were seen once. The CDR3 sequence is 15 residues long. Germline V lookup: CDR1 GTSNPN, CDR2 SVGIG (reference sequence). V lost 1 base to trimming and J lost 0 bases, with 12 bases between them. The clonotype originates from a woman aged 45-60 years with COVID-19, enrolled during active disease. V usage is TRBV30 and J usage is TRBJ1-2, with a tentative D call TRBD1 (5 bases). The specimen sequenced was peripheral blood. The CDR3 bases are TGTGCCTGGAGTGCAATGGGACTTTCTAACTATGGCTACACCTTC. This translates into CAWSAMGLSNYGYTF.